The 8 T cell receptor beta chains listed next were all sequenced from one sample in a study of blood T cell repertoires in COVID-19. Libraries were prepared by immunoSEQ multiplex PCR; TCRdb keeps only in-frame clonotypes and omits some of them. This sample carries tens of thousands of clones, over 80% of them seen once, and the ten largest clones take approximately 7.6%. Specimen: peripheral blood. The receptors come from a woman aged 60-70 years with active or convalescent COVID-19.

This clone was picked up one time. This chain connects TRBV7-9 to TRBJ1-4; 8 bases are shared with TRBD1. V lost 1 base and J lost 3; bases outside the gene matches: 1. The CDR3 length is 15 residues. From germline, CDR1 is SEHNR and CDR2 FQNEAQ (reference sequence). The CDR3 sequence: CASSLGQGPNEKLFF. DNA for the CDR3: TGTGCCAGCAGCTTAGGACAGGGGCCTAATGAAAAACTGTTTTTT.

The rearrangement uses TRBV6-2 or TRBV6-3 and TRBJ2-1; TRBD2 matches 9 bases. V trimming: 0 bases; J trimming: 9 bases; junction bases outside the gene matches: 6. The CDR3 spans 15 residues. CDR1 and CDR2 from the germline V gene are MNHEY and SVGEGT. The CDR3 DNA reads as TGTGCCAGCAGTTACTCCCGGACTAGCGTTGGTGAGCAGTTCTTC. As protein: CASSYSRTSVGEQFF.

The chain joins TRBV7-6 to TRBJ2-3, with TRBD2 identical over 10 bases. The CDR3 sequence is 14 residues long. V dropped 5 bases and J dropped 5; count of bases not matched to a gene: 4. Germline V lookup: CDR1 SGHVS, CDR2 FNYEAQ. CDR3 protein: CASSKLAGLDTQYF. Here the CDR3 DNA reads TGTGCCAGCAGCAAACTAGCGGGGTTAGATACGCAGTATTTT.

This clone was found once. The chain recombines TRBV12-5 with TRBJ2-3, with a weak D call TRBD1 (5 bases). CDR1 and CDR2 from the germline V gene are LGHNT and FRNRAP. The CDR3 has 13 residues. V lost 5 bases and J lost 3, with 9 bases in between. CDR3 loop: CASGLSGTDTQYF. Here the CDR3 DNA reads TGTGCTAGTGGTCTCTCAGGGACAGATACGCAGTATTTT.

The chain is built from TRBV19 and TRBJ1-6, with D tentatively TRBD1 (6 bases). Germline V gives CDR1 LNHDA, CDR2 SQIVND (reference sequence). The germline V and J ends were trimmed by 9 bases and 9 bases, with 12 bases remaining between them. This CDR3 spans 12 amino acids. CDR3 coding DNA: TGTGCCAGCCGGGACATCAGTTCACCCCTCCACTTT. It translates to CASRDISSPLHF.

The gene calls are TRBV27 and TRBJ2-7, with D perhaps TRBD2 (5 bases). The CDR3 is 18 residues long. Germline assignment: CDR1 MNHEY and CDR2 SMNVEV (reference sequence). Trimming pared 2 bases from V and 5 bases from J, leaving 25 bases between. The CDR3 loop reads CASSLKSAWRFGQNEQYF. The CDR3 region has the DNA TGTGCCAGCAGTTTAAAGAGCGCCTGGAGGTTTGGTCAGAACGAGCAGTACTTC.

This chain uses TRBV6-2 or TRBV6-3 with TRBJ2-5; 13 bases line up with TRBD2. CDR1 and CDR2 (germline): MNHEY, SVGEGT. V trimming: 5 bases; J trimming: 3 bases; junction bases outside the gene matches: 0. The CDR3 is 14 residues long. The CDR3 region is CASSGLAGEETQYF. The CDR3 nucleotides are TGTGCCAGCAGTGGACTAGCGGGAGAAGAGACCCAGTACTTC.

This chain joins TRBV4-3 and TRBJ2-6; D is unclear. Germline CDR1 LGHNA, CDR2 YSLEER. CDR3 length: 15 amino acids. Trimming removed 1 base at V and 4 bases at J, with 8 bases between. CDR3 protein: CASSQGTLGANVLTF. CDR3 nucleotides: TGCGCCAGCAGCCAAGGAACTTTAGGGGCCAACGTCCTGACTTTC.